This is a list of T cell receptor beta chains from one sample in a study of OX40 agonist ivuxolimab in advanced cancers. The assay was immunoSEQ multiplex PCR, and TCRdb's table has in-frame clones only and misses some. Seen here are roughly 70,000 clones, approximately 78% observed once, and the top ten hold about 0.4%. The sequencing used CD4+ or CD8+ T cells sorted from blood, collected in a trial of the OX40 agonist ivuxolimab. The source of these receptors is an adult with an advanced solid tumor such as melanoma, head and neck, liver or kidney cancer. Each CDR3 is given with its conserved first and last residue. The D gene is left open where the match is weak. A clone size is listed for some rows: how often the clone was seen (once, few, many), or a class if it is expanded.

size | D | J | V | CDR3 | DNA
NA | TRBD1 | TRBJ1-1 | TRBV2 | CASSRQGGGSTEAFF | TGTGCCAGCAGTAGACAGGGAGGGGGATCCACTGAAGCTTTCTTT
NA | NA | TRBJ1-5 | TRBV29-1 | CSVGDLNQPQHF | TGCAGCGTTGGGGACCTCAATCAGCCCCAGCATTTT
NA | NA | TRBJ2-5 | TRBV18 | CASSRGPGETQYF | TGTGCCAGCTCACGAGGACCCGGGGAGACCCAGTACTTC
NA | NA | TRBJ2-2 | TRBV7-2 | CASSLGNRVRTGELFF | TGTGCCAGCAGCTTAGGCAACAGGGTCAGGACCGGGGAGCTGTTTTTT
NA | NA | TRBJ1-5 | TRBV5-8 | CASSPGRAQPQHF | TGTGCCAGCAGCCCAGGGCGCGCTCAGCCCCAGCATTTT
NA | NA | TRBJ2-2 | TRBV7-2 | CASSPMVGSGSGELFF | TGTGCCAGCAGCCCTATGGTCGGTAGCGGTAGCGGGGAGCTGTTTTTT
NA | TRBD2 | TRBJ2-1 | TRBV30 | CAWSELAGYSPEQFF | TGTGCCTGGAGCGAGCTAGCGGGATACTCCCCTGAGCAGTTCTTC
few | NA | TRBJ2-5 | TRBV25-1 | CASSEYWETQYF | TGTGCCAGCAGTGAATACTGGGAGACCCAGTACTTC
NA | NA | TRBJ2-1 | TRBV6-5 | CASSRLVDNEQFF | TGTGCCAGCAGTCGACTAGTAGACAATGAGCAGTTCTTC
few | NA | TRBJ2-5 | TRBV5-5 | CASSFGGETQYF | TGTGCCAGCAGCTTTGGGGGGGAGACCCAGTACTTC
NA | NA | TRBJ1-4 | TRBV30 | CAWSITNEKLFF | TGTGCCTGGAGTATCACTAATGAAAAACTGTTTTTT
NA | NA | TRBJ2-1 | TRBV6-5 | CASSYVGSSYNEQFF | TGTGCCAGCAGTTACGTCGGGTCTTCCTACAATGAGCAGTTCTTC
NA | TRBD1 | TRBJ2-5 | TRBV15 | CATSRDPGGETQYF | TGTGCCACCAGCAGAGATCCAGGGGGAGAGACCCAGTACTTC
once | NA | TRBJ2-5 | TRBV20-1 | CSATRGETQYF | TGCAGTGCCACCCGAGGAGAGACCCAGTACTTC
NA | TRBD2 | TRBJ2-7 | TRBV9 | CASSTLAGTYEQYF | TGTGCCAGCAGCACACTAGCGGGAACCTACGAGCAGTACTTC
few | NA | TRBJ1-2 | TRBV21-1 | CASSLTAGGSYGYTF | TGTGCCAGCAGCCTCACAGCTGGGGGGAGCTATGGCTACACCTTC
NA | TRBD2 | TRBJ2-1 | TRBV28 | CASRSTSGSRLNNEQFF | TGTGCCAGCAGATCAACTAGCGGGAGCCGTTTGAACAATGAGCAGTTCTTC
NA | TRBD1 | TRBJ1-3 | TRBV28 | CASIGDRVVGNTIYF | TGTGCCAGCATCGGAGACAGGGTGGTAGGAAACACCATATATTTT
NA | NA | TRBJ2-1 | TRBV2 | CASSDLGREQFF | TGTGCCAGCAGTGACCTGGGCCGGGAGCAGTTCTTC